Listed below are T cell receptor beta chains from one sample, sequenced in a study of blood T cell repertoires in COVID-19. Sequencing used immunoSEQ multiplex PCR; TCRdb keeps in-frame clones, though not all of them. The table shows under 300,000 clones, with over 75% occurring only once. The sequenced material came from PBMCs or T cells enriched from blood (not recorded which). All receptors derive from a man aged 18 to 30 who had recovered from COVID-19. CDR3s include the opening cysteine and the closing phenylalanine or tryptophan. The D gene is left open where the match is weak. Where a row states a size, it is once, few, many or the class of an expanded clone; other rows omit it.

>TRBJ1-2|.|.|TRBV2
CASNLQTMVYTF
TGTGCCAGCAACCTCCAAACTATGGTCTACACCTTC
>TRBJ2-1|TRBD1|.|TRBV27
CASSKHRGTNEQFF
TGTGCCAGCAGTAAACACAGGGGGACGAATGAGCAGTTCTTC
>TRBJ1-1|.|.|TRBV5-1
CASSLTAGVRAEAFF
TGCGCCAGCAGCTTGACAGCGGGGGTTAGAGCTGAAGCTTTCTTT
>TRBJ2-7|TRBD2|.|TRBV12-3/TRBV12-4
CASSFSGGEQYF
TGTGCCAGCAGTTTTAGCGGGGGCGAGCAGTACTTC
>TRBJ2-4|TRBD1|.|TRBV10-2
CATKMGTGGDAVQYF
TGCGCCACCAAAATGGGGACAGGGGGTGACGCAGTTCAGTACTTC
>TRBJ2-7|.|.|TRBV13
CASRPRDVNGEQYF
TGTGCCAGCAGGCCACGGGATGTGAATGGGGAGCAGTACTTC
>TRBJ1-4|.|.|TRBV30
CAWSASIEKLFF
TGTGCCTGGAGTGCGTCTATCGAAAAACTGTTTTTT
>TRBJ2-7|TRBD1|.|TRBV30
CAWGRGLYEQYF
TGTGCCTGGGGCAGGGGGCTCTACGAGCAGTACTTC
>TRBJ2-3|.|.|TRBV7-9
CASSPRWGERGDTQYF
TGTGCCAGCAGCCCACGGTGGGGGGAGAGGGGAGATACGCAGTATTTT
>TRBJ2-5|.|.|TRBV7-7
CASSLAEGRETQYF
TGTGCTAGCAGCTTAGCGGAGGGTAGAGAGACCCAGTACTTC
>TRBJ2-7|.|.|TRBV19
CASTPGESSYEQYF
TGTGCCAGTACCCCGGGGGAGAGCTCCTACGAGCAGTACTTC
>TRBJ2-5|.|.|TRBV6-5
CASSRGWRQETQYF
TGTGCCAGCAGCCGAGGGTGGCGCCAAGAGACCCAGTACTTC
>TRBJ2-7|.|.|TRBV10-3
CAISAGQDEQYF
TGTGCCATCAGTGCGGGACAAGACGAGCAGTACTTC
>TRBJ2-3|TRBD2|.|TRBV10-3
CAIRAGGERTDTQYF
TGTGCCATCAGAGCGGGAGGGGAGCGGACAGATACGCAGTATTTT
>TRBJ2-3|.|.|TRBV19
CASSIAASTDTQYF
TGTGCCAGTAGTATTGCGGCTAGCACAGATACGCAGTATTTT
>TRBJ2-1|.|.|TRBV28
CASSSLSLSFRVPSYNEQFF
TGTGCCAGCAGTTCTCTTTCCCTTTCGTTTCGGGTTCCCTCCTACAATGAGCAGTTCTTC
>TRBJ2-5|.|.|TRBV18
CASSDRIDREVRKETQYF
TGTGCCAGCTCAGATCGTATCGACAGGGAGGTCCGCAAAGAGACCCAGTACTTC
>TRBJ2-7|.|few|TRBV7-9
CASSRSLTLSYEQYF
TGTGCCAGCAGCCGGAGCCTAACCCTTTCCTACGAGCAGTACTTC
>TRBJ2-5|.|once|TRBV21-1
CASSPSSGGNQETQYF
TGTGCCAGCAGCCCTTCTAGCGGGGGAAACCAAGAGACCCAGTACTTC
>TRBJ1-1|TRBD1|.|TRBV19
CASNRDRVSSTEAFF
TGTGCCAGTAACCGGGACAGGGTGTCGAGCACTGAAGCTTTCTTT